This TCR beta chain is drawn from a study of T cell responses to AZD1222 COVID-19 vaccine. Germline CDR1 reads SNHLY; CDR2 reads FYNNEI. This CDR3 is 13 amino acids long. J lost 5 bases, V lost 4 bases, and 0 bases had no gene match. Analysis merged second doses at about 4 or about 12 weeks. Clones were sequenced by immunoSEQ multiplex PCR, and TCRdb holds only the in-frame ones, with some missing. Of under 110,000 clones detected, approximately 89% appear once; the ten largest clones hold around 9.6%. Worth noting for this clone: The antigen is unknown.

Study-wide points: Spike as a whole was targeted by vaccine-associated CD4 TCRs, dominant at 160-218 and 743-854. Repertoires were obtained solely post-peak T cell response.

Specimen: peripheral blood, collected 28 days after the second AZD1222 dose. This chain connects TRBV2 to TRBJ1-5; 9 bases are shared with TRBD1. This sequence originates from an adult who received the AZD1222 COVID-19 vaccine. CDR3 in DNA: TGTGCCAGCAGTGGGACAGGGGATCAGCCCCAGCATTTT. Its protein product is CASSGTGDQPQHF.